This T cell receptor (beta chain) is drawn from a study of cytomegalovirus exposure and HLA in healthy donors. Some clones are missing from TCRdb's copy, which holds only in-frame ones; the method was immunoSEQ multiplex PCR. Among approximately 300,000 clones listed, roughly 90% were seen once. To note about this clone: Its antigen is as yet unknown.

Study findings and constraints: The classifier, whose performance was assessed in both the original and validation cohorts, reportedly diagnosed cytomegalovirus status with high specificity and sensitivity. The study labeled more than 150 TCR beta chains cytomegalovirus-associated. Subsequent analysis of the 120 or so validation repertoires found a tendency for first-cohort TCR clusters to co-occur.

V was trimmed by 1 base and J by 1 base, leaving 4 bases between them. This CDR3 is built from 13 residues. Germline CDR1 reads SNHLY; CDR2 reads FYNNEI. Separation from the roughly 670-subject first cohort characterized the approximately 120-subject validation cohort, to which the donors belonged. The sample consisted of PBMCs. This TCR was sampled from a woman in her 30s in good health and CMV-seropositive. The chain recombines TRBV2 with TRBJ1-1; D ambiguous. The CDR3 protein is CASSEEANTEAFF. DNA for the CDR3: TGTGCCAGCAGTGAAGAAGCGAACACTGAAGCTTTCTTT.